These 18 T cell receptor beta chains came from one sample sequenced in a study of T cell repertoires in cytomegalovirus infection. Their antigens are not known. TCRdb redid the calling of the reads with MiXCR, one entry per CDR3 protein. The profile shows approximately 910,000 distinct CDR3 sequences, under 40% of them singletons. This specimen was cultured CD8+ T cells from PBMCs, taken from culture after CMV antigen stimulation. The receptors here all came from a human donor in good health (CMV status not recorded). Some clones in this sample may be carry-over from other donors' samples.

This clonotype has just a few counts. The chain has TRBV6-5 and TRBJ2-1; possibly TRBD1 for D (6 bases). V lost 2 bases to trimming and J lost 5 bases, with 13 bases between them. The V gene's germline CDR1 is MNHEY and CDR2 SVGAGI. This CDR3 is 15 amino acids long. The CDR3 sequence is CASSYGQGIDNEQFF. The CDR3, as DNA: TGTGCCAGCAGTTACGGTCAGGGGATTGACAATGAGCAGTTCTTC.

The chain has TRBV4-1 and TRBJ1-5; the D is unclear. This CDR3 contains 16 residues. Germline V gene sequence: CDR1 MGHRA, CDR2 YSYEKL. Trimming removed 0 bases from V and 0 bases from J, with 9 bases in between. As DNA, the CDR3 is TGCGCCAGCAGCCAAGAGGTCCAGACTAGCAATCAGCCCCAGCATTTT. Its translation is CASSQEVQTSNQPQHF.

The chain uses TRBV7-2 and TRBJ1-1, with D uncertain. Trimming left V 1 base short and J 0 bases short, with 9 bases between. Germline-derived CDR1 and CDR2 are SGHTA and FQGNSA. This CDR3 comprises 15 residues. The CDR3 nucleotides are TGTGCCAGCAGCTTAGGTCTAGAAATGAACACTGAAGCTTTCTTT. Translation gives CASSLGLEMNTEAFF.

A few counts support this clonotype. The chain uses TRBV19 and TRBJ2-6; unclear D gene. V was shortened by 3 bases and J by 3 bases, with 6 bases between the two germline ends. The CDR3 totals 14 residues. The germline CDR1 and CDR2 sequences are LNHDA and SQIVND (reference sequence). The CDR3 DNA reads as TGTGCCAGTAGTATCGCAGGTGGGGCCAACGTCCTGACTTTC. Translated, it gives CASSIAGGANVLTF.

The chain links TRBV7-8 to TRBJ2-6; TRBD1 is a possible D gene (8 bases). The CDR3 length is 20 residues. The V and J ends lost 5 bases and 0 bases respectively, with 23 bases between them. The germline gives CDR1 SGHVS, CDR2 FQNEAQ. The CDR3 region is CASSLPKQGGAISGANVLTF. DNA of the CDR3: TGTGCCAGCAGCCTTCCCAAACAGGGGGGGGCCATCTCTGGGGCCAACGTCCTGACTTTC.

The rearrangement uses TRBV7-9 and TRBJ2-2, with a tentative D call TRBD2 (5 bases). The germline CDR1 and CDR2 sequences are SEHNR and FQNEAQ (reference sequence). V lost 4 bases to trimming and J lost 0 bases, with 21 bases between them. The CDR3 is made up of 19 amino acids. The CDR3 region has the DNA TGTGCCAGCAGCTCCTCTCTAATATACACGACTACGAACACCGGGGAGCTGTTTTTT. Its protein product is CASSSSLIYTTTNTGELFF.

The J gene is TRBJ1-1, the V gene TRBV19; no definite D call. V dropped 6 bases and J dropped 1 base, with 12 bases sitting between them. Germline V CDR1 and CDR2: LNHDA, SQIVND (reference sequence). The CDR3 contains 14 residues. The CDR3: CASRAGTGNTEAFF. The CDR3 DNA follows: TGTGCCAGTAGAGCCGGCACGGGGAACACTGAAGCTTTCTTT.

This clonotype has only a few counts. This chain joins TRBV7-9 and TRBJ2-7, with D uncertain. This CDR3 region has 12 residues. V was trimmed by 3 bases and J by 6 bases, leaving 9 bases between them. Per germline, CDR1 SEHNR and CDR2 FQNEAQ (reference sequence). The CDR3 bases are TGTGCCAGCAGCTTGGCCTACTCCGAGCAGTACGTC. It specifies CASSLAYSEQYV.

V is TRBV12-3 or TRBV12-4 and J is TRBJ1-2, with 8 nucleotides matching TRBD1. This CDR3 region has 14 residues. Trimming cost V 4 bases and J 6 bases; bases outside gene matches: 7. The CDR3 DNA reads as TGTGCCAGCAGTTCCTGGACAGGGCAAGATGGCTACACCTTC. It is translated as CASSSWTGQDGYTF.

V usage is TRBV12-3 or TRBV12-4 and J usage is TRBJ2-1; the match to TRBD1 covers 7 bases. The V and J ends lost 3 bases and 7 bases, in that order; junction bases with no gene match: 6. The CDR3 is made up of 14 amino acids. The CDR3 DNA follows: TGTGCCAGCAGTTTGAACAGGGGCGTAAATGAGCAGTTCTTC. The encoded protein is CASSLNRGVNEQFF.

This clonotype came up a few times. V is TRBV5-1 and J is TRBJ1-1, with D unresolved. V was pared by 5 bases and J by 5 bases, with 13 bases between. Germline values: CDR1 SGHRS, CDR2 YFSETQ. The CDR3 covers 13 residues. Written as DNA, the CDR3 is TGCGCCAGCAGGACCGACGGAGGAACTGAAGCTTTCTTT. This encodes CASRTDGGTEAFF.

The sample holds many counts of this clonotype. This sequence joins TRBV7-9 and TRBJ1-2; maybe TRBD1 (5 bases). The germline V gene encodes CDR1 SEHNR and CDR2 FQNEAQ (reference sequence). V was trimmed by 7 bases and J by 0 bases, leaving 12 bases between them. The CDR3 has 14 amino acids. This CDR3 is CASNWGSTNYGYTF. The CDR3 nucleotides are TGTGCCAGCAACTGGGGCAGCACTAACTATGGCTACACCTTC.

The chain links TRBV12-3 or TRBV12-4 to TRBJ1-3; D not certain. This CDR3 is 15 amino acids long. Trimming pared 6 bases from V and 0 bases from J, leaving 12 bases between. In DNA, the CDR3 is TGTGCCAGCAGCCCCCCTGAGATCTCTGGAAACACCATATATTTT. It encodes CASSPPEISGNTIYF.

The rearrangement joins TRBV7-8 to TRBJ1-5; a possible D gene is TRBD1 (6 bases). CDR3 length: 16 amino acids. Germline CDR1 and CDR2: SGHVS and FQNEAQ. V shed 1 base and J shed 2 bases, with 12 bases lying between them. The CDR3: CASSLGGGWGNQPQHF. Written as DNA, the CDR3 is TGTGCCAGCAGCTTAGGGGGGGGCTGGGGCAATCAGCCCCAGCATTTT.

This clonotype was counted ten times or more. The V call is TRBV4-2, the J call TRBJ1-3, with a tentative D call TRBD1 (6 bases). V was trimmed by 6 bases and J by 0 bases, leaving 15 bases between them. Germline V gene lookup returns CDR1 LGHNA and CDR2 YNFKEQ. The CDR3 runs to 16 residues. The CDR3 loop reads CASSSGHTTSGNTIYF. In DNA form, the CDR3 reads TGTGCCAGCAGTTCGGGACATACAACCTCTGGAAACACCATATATTTT.

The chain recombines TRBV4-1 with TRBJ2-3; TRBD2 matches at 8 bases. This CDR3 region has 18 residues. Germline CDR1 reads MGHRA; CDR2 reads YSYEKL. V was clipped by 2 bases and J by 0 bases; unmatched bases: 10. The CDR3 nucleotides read TGCGCCAGCAGCCAACTCCCGGGTCGGGGGGGCAGCACAGATACGCAGTATTTT. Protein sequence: CASSQLPGRGGSTDTQYF.

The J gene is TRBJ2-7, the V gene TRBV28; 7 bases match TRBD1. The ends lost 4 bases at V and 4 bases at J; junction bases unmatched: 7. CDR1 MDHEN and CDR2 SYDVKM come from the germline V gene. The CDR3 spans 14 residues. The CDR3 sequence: CASSSDRVHYEQYV. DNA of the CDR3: TGTGCCAGCAGTTCAGACAGGGTTCATTACGAGCAGTACGTC.

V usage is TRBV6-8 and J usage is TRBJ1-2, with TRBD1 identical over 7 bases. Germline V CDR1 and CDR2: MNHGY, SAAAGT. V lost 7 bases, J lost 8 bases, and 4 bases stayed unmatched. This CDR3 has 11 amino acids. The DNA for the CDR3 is TGTGCCAGCAAGACAGGGAAAGGCTACACCTTC. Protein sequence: CASKTGKGYTF.